Shown below are 19 T cell receptor beta chains from a single sample sequenced in a study of memory CD4+ T cells and cytomegalovirus serostatus. TCRdb's copy holds only in-frame clones and misses some; the assay was immunoSEQ multiplex PCR. The sample lists about 82,000 clones, around 80% occurring once. The sort gate was single viable CD3+CD4+CD8-CD45RO+ cells for memory CD4+ T cells. The specimen was memory CD4+ T cells from blood. The receptors come from an adult in good health and CMV-seronegative.

This clone showed up just once. This sequence joins TRBV7-3 and TRBJ2-3; D is ambiguous. The germline V gene encodes CDR1 SGHTA and CDR2 FQGTGA. The CDR3 extends over 13 amino acids. V was pared by 6 bases and J by 0 bases, with 7 bases between. DNA of the CDR3: TGTGCCAGCAGTCCCACTAGCACAGATACGCAGTATTTT. This gives the protein CASSPTSTDTQYF.

V is TRBV6-1 and J is TRBJ1-6; D gene uncertain. The CDR3 covers 15 residues. Germline CDR1 is MNHNS and CDR2 is SASEGT. V was shortened by 2 bases and J by 3 bases, with 8 bases between the two germline ends. For the CDR3, the DNA is TGTGCCAGCAGTGAATTCAGAAACTATAATTCACCCCTCCACTTT. Its protein product is CASSEFRNYNSPLHF.

J is TRBJ2-6 and V is TRBV30, with D maybe TRBD1 (5 bases). The CDR3 length is 19 residues. V shed 1 base and J shed 1 base, with 20 bases lying between them. The V gene's germline CDR1 is GTSNPN and CDR2 SVGIG (reference sequence). CDR3 protein: CAWSENNLGAWSGANVLTF. CDR3 sequence (DNA): TGTGCCTGGAGTGAGAATAATTTAGGGGCGTGGTCTGGGGCCAACGTCCTGACTTTC.

The rearrangement joins TRBV4-3 to TRBJ2-6, with a weak D call TRBD1 (5 bases). This CDR3 region has 17 residues. Trimming removed 0 bases from V and 3 bases from J, with 12 bases in between. Germline V gene data show CDR1 as LGHNA and CDR2 as YSLEER. CDR3: CASSQENRRSGANVLTF. CDR3 sequence (DNA): TGCGCCAGCAGCCAAGAAAACAGGAGAAGTGGGGCCAACGTCCTGACTTTC.

The V gene is TRBV7-9, the J gene TRBJ1-1; perhaps TRBD1 as D (5 bases). The germline CDR1 and CDR2 sequences are SEHNR and FQNEAQ (reference sequence). The germline V and J ends were trimmed by 2 bases and 5 bases, with 12 bases remaining between them. CDR3 length: 14 residues. This CDR3 is CASSLQQGRTEAFF. In DNA form, the CDR3 reads TGTGCCAGCAGCTTACAGCAGGGAAGGACTGAAGCTTTCTTT.

The CDR3 DNA reads TGTGCCAGCAGCTTATCGCTCCAAGAGACCCAGTACTTC. This translates into CASSLSLQETQYF. V is TRBV7-6 and J is TRBJ2-5, with D uncertain. There are 13 residues in the CDR3. V lost 2 bases and J 1 base, leaving 5 bases between the germline ends. CDR1 SGHVS and CDR2 FNYEAQ come from the germline V gene.

The V call is TRBV19, the J call TRBJ2-1; TRBD1 might be the D (6 bases). Germline V gene data show CDR1 as LNHDA and CDR2 as SQIVND (reference sequence). V was cut by 6 bases and J by 1 base, with 13 bases left in between. The CDR3 covers 15 residues. CDR3 in amino acids: CASRYSQGSYNEQFF. CDR3 nucleotides: TGTGCCAGTAGATACTCACAGGGTTCCTACAATGAGCAGTTCTTC. The full variable domain, its missing parts supplied by reference TRBV19 and TRBJ2-1, is DGGITQSPKYLFRKEGQNVTLSCEQNLNHDAMYWYRQDPGQGLRLIYYSQIVNDFQKGDIAEGYSVSREKKESFPLTVTSAQKNPTAFYLCASRYSQGSYNEQFFGPGTRLTVL.

The V gene is TRBV5-1, the J gene TRBJ2-5; D is ambiguous. The V end was cut by 0 bases, the J end by 5 bases, with 20 bases between. Germline values: CDR1 SGHRS, CDR2 YFSETQ. There are 17 residues in the CDR3. CDR3 DNA sequence: TGCGCCAGCAGCTTGGGGGGTTCACAGACTGGCAGGGAGACCCAGTACTTC. This codes for CASSLGGSQTGRETQYF.

The chain uses TRBV9 and TRBJ2-7, with TRBD1 matching over 8 bases. The CDR3 sequence is 15 residues long. CDR1 and CDR2 from the germline V gene are SGDLS and YYNGEE. The junction had 7 bases not matched to a gene; V was cut back by 5 bases and J by 0 bases. Here the CDR3 DNA reads TGTGCCAGCAGTGCCAGGACAGGGAGCTCCTACGAGCAGTACTTC. Protein sequence: CASSARTGSSYEQYF.

The CDR3 reads CSAKRGGDQETQYF. The CDR3 region has the DNA TGCAGCGCCAAGAGGGGGGGGGACCAAGAGACCCAGTACTTC. V and J are TRBV29-1 and TRBJ2-5; tentative D call: TRBD2 (7 bases). The CDR3 length is 14 residues. Germline V CDR1 and CDR2: SQVTM, ANQGSEA. V was trimmed by 7 bases and J by 0 bases, leaving 15 bases between them.

The chain has TRBV6-4 and TRBJ2-1; perhaps TRBD2 as D (6 bases). The V gene's germline CDR1 is MRHNA and CDR2 SNTAGT. CDR3 size: 15 residues. Between the trimmed V and J ends, which lost 4 bases and 6 bases, there was a span of 16 bases. DNA for the CDR3: TGTGCCAGCAGTGGAACACTAGCCCCAACCAATGAGCAGTTCTTC. This encodes CASSGTLAPTNEQFF.

V is TRBV6-4 and J is TRBJ1-1; D is ambiguous. This CDR3 comprises 14 residues. CDR1 and CDR2 from the germline V gene are MRHNA and SNTAGT. Trimming stripped 6 bases from V and 4 bases from J, with 15 bases between. In nucleotides, the CDR3 is TGTGCCAGCAGAGGACCGGGAAGTTCCACTGAAGCTTTCTTT. Translated, it gives CASRGPGSSTEAFF.

This clone was seen a single time. J is TRBJ1-2 and V is TRBV18; D not resolved. V shed 1 base and J shed 7 bases, with 13 bases lying between them. CDR1 is KGHSH and CDR2 is LQKENI in the germline V gene. The length of the CDR3 is 14 residues. CDR3 DNA: TGTGCCAGCTCACCACGTACGGATACCATTGGCTACACCTTC. It codes for CASSPRTDTIGYTF.

The chain employs TRBV11-3 and TRBJ1-1; 8 nucleotides agree with TRBD1. CDR3 size: 14 residues. J gave up 4 bases and V 5 bases, and 6 bases lay outside the gene matches. Germline V CDR1 and CDR2: SGHNT, YENEEA. Here the CDR3 DNA reads TGTGCCAGCAGCCCAGGGGGCGAAGGCACTGAAGCTTTCTTT. Its translation is CASSPGGEGTEAFF. Full variable domain (missing parts from reference TRBV11-3 and TRBJ1-1): EAGVVQSPRYKIIEKKQPVAFWCNPISGHNTLYWYLQNLGQGPELLIRYENEEAVDDSQLPKDRFSAERLKGVDSTLKIQPAELGDSAVYLCASSPGGEGTEAFFGQGTRLTVV.

V gene TRBV7-8 combines with J gene TRBJ2-3, with D uncertain. V dropped 0 bases and J dropped 2 bases, with 12 bases sitting between them. This CDR3 region has 16 residues. The germline V gene encodes CDR1 SGHVS and CDR2 FQNEAQ. CDR3 DNA: TGTGCCAGCAGCTTAGCGAACGGGTACTCCACAGATACGCAGTATTTT. Residues: CASSLANGYSTDTQYF.

V and J are TRBV4-2 and TRBJ1-1; TRBD1 aligns across 7 bases. V was pared by 0 bases and J by 3 bases, with 7 bases of the junction left unmatched. This CDR3 comprises 16 residues. Germline V gene data show CDR1 as LGHNA and CDR2 as YNFKEQ. CDR3 amino acids: CASSQDWDRWDTEAFF. CDR3 coding DNA: TGTGCCAGCAGCCAAGATTGGGACAGATGGGACACTGAAGCTTTCTTT.

The chain recombines TRBV9 with TRBJ1-2; 10 bases agree with TRBD1. The trim removed 0 bases at V and 3 bases at J, leaving 8 bases unmatched. Germline CDR1 and CDR2: SGDLS and YYNGEE. This CDR3 contains 17 residues. The CDR3 protein is CASSVGATGGIDYGYTF. The DNA of the CDR3 is TGTGCCAGCAGCGTAGGGGCGACAGGGGGCATAGACTATGGCTACACCTTC.

This rearrangement joins TRBV11-2 to TRBJ1-2; a weak D match, TRBD1 (6 bases). Deletions cut 4 bases from V and 6 bases from J, with 9 bases between. Per the germline V gene, CDR1 is SGHAT and CDR2 is FQNNGV. The CDR3 has 12 residues. CDR3 amino acids: CASSSHRDGYTF. Written as DNA, the CDR3 is TGTGCCAGCAGCTCGCACAGGGATGGCTACACCTTC.

J is TRBJ1-1 and V is TRBV6-5, with 8 bases that match TRBD1. The germline gives CDR1 MNHEY, CDR2 SVGAGI. With 7 bases clipped from V and 1 base from J, the junction kept 5 bases outside the gene matches. This CDR3 has 14 amino acids. The CDR3 sequence: CASNLGQANTEAFF. In nucleotides, the CDR3 is TGTGCCAGCAACTTGGGACAGGCGAACACTGAAGCTTTCTTT.